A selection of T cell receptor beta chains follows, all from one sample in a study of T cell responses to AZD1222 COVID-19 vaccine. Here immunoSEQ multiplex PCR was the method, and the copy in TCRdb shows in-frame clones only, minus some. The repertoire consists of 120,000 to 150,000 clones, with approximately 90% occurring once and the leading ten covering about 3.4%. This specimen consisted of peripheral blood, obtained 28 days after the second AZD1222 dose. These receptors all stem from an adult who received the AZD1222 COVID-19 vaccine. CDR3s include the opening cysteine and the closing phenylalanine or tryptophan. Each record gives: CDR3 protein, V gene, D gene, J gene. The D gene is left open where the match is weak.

CDR3 protein: CASTNIEGRGPEAFF
V gene: TRBV19
D gene: NA
J gene: TRBJ1-1

CDR3 protein: CASSRTGQLNTEAFF
V gene: TRBV11-2
D gene: NA
J gene: TRBJ1-1

CDR3 protein: CASSIDTSGITDTQYF
V gene: TRBV19
D gene: TRBD2
J gene: TRBJ2-3

CDR3 protein: CASSRDGNQPQHF
V gene: TRBV5-1
D gene: NA
J gene: TRBJ1-5

CDR3 protein: CASSQEGQGTYEQYF
V gene: TRBV4-2
D gene: TRBD1
J gene: TRBJ2-7

CDR3 protein: CSVTQGAGQPQHF
V gene: TRBV29-1
D gene: TRBD1
J gene: TRBJ1-5

CDR3 protein: CASSIRGEQDTEAFF
V gene: TRBV19
D gene: NA
J gene: TRBJ1-1

CDR3 protein: CASSFRDTGELFF
V gene: TRBV7-3
D gene: NA
J gene: TRBJ2-2

CDR3 protein: CASRGEGVRNSPLHF
V gene: TRBV10-1
D gene: NA
J gene: TRBJ1-6

CDR3 protein: CASSEYGTGDSTEAFF
V gene: TRBV6-4
D gene: TRBD1
J gene: TRBJ1-1

CDR3 protein: CASSPRTGISYEQYF
V gene: TRBV5-1
D gene: TRBD1
J gene: TRBJ2-7

CDR3 protein: CASSFRGRETQYF
V gene: TRBV12-3/TRBV12-4
D gene: NA
J gene: TRBJ2-5

CDR3 protein: CASRPDRGYEQYF
V gene: TRBV7-2
D gene: TRBD1
J gene: TRBJ2-7

CDR3 protein: CASSRTGGYGYTF
V gene: TRBV7-2
D gene: TRBD1
J gene: TRBJ1-2

CDR3 protein: CASSPAISNQPQHF
V gene: TRBV6-5
D gene: NA
J gene: TRBJ1-5

CDR3 protein: CASSLGTGLFSEQYF
V gene: TRBV28
D gene: TRBD1
J gene: TRBJ2-7

CDR3 protein: CASSLTVGSGKLFF
V gene: TRBV7-6
D gene: NA
J gene: TRBJ1-4

CDR3 protein: CASSRQARTSYEQYF
V gene: TRBV5-4
D gene: NA
J gene: TRBJ2-7

CDR3 protein: CASSIDRTGTTNEKLFF
V gene: TRBV19
D gene: TRBD1
J gene: TRBJ1-4

CDR3 protein: CASSLSRGLRYEQYF
V gene: TRBV27
D gene: NA
J gene: TRBJ2-7

CDR3 protein: CASSFGGTGELFF
V gene: TRBV7-9
D gene: NA
J gene: TRBJ2-2

CDR3 protein: CASSLGIGPSFTGELFF
V gene: TRBV11-3
D gene: NA
J gene: TRBJ2-2

CDR3 protein: CATSVPSGRDETDTQYF
V gene: TRBV24-1
D gene: TRBD2
J gene: TRBJ2-3

CDR3 protein: CASLTALHADTQYF
V gene: TRBV28
D gene: NA
J gene: TRBJ2-3

CDR3 protein: CATARSEVEKLFF
V gene: TRBV15
D gene: NA
J gene: TRBJ1-4

CDR3 protein: CASSYGRPGTEAFF
V gene: TRBV6-2/TRBV6-3
D gene: NA
J gene: TRBJ1-1

CDR3 protein: CASSLGQLINEQFF
V gene: TRBV7-6
D gene: TRBD1
J gene: TRBJ2-1

CDR3 protein: CASSTNGQGLGYEQYF
V gene: TRBV28
D gene: TRBD1
J gene: TRBJ2-7

CDR3 protein: CASSPGPLGDYGYTF
V gene: TRBV7-9
D gene: NA
J gene: TRBJ1-2

CDR3 protein: CASSFPIGQANTDTQYF
V gene: TRBV7-8
D gene: TRBD1
J gene: TRBJ2-3

CDR3 protein: CAWVNSGKRRGDTQYF
V gene: TRBV30
D gene: TRBD2
J gene: TRBJ2-3

CDR3 protein: CASSYWAPGQGVATNEKLFF
V gene: TRBV6-2/TRBV6-3
D gene: TRBD1
J gene: TRBJ1-4

CDR3 protein: CASSQLAGGTPDTQYF
V gene: TRBV7-3
D gene: TRBD2
J gene: TRBJ2-3

CDR3 protein: CASSLQGGGNYGYTF
V gene: TRBV7-2
D gene: NA
J gene: TRBJ1-2

CDR3 protein: CASSQTGEQYF
V gene: TRBV3-1/TRBV3-2
D gene: NA
J gene: TRBJ2-7

CDR3 protein: CASSLGGPDTGELFF
V gene: TRBV7-2
D gene: NA
J gene: TRBJ2-2

CDR3 protein: CASSETLGTSPLHF
V gene: TRBV6-4
D gene: NA
J gene: TRBJ1-6

CDR3 protein: CAWTGTGVDEQYF
V gene: TRBV30
D gene: NA
J gene: TRBJ2-7

CDR3 protein: CASSSSSDRTGELFF
V gene: TRBV7-3
D gene: NA
J gene: TRBJ2-2

CDR3 protein: CASRDSPYEQYF
V gene: TRBV5-1
D gene: NA
J gene: TRBJ2-7

CDR3 protein: CASSQGLAGVQETQYF
V gene: TRBV3-1/TRBV3-2
D gene: TRBD2
J gene: TRBJ2-5

CDR3 protein: CASSVNPGRVNTIYF
V gene: TRBV9
D gene: NA
J gene: TRBJ1-3

CDR3 protein: CASSFPTGKMNQPQHF
V gene: TRBV28
D gene: TRBD1
J gene: TRBJ1-5

CDR3 protein: CASSHVRMKVFSGANVLTF
V gene: TRBV4-3
D gene: NA
J gene: TRBJ2-6

CDR3 protein: CASSSGRGYGYTF
V gene: TRBV11-2
D gene: NA
J gene: TRBJ1-2

CDR3 protein: CAGFNNEQFF
V gene: TRBV30
D gene: NA
J gene: TRBJ2-1

CDR3 protein: CASNKRTGEAFF
V gene: TRBV6-5
D gene: TRBD1
J gene: TRBJ1-1

CDR3 protein: CASSQVWTGPSGANVLTF
V gene: TRBV4-1
D gene: TRBD1
J gene: TRBJ2-6

CDR3 protein: CSAASTGGYTF
V gene: TRBV20-1
D gene: NA
J gene: TRBJ1-2

CDR3 protein: CASSYSGVGEGYTF
V gene: TRBV6-6
D gene: NA
J gene: TRBJ1-2